This record concerns one TCR beta chain sequence. Seattle participants joined during active infection and were tracked over time. The entry originates in a study of blood T cell repertoires in COVID-19. Study as a whole: The samples span acute and convalescent COVID-19 from the United States, Italy and Spain. From T cells, B-cell-depleted T cells, or PBMCs came the material, which was cDNA or gDNA.

Germline CDR1 reads SGHDN; CDR2 reads FVKESK. This CDR3 spans 14 amino acids. V lost 1 base, J lost 4 bases, and 7 bases lay in between. Sequencing used immunoSEQ multiplex PCR; TCRdb keeps in-frame clones, though not all of them. Of about 130,000 clones listed, about four fifths are singletons. Sequencing was carried out using peripheral blood. The clonotype was recovered from a man younger than 45 with COVID-19, enrolled during active disease. The rearrangement uses TRBV14 and TRBJ2-2; D remains unclear. The DNA of the CDR3 is TGTGCCAGCAGCCAAGTGGCTGCCACCGGGGAGCTGTTTTTT. Protein product: CASSQVAATGELFF.